This TCR beta chain was observed in a study of CD8+CD57+ T cells in acquired aplastic anemia. About the research overall: Sorted CD4+ and CD8+ cells yielded DNA averaging around 3.2 ug. Study-wide findings and caveats: The same twenty-nine CD8+ CDR3 sequences occurred in patients and in controls. A significant difference in CD8+ Simpson's diversity between patients and controls was not found.

For this clonotype: Its matching antigen is unknown.

Genomic DNA, serving as template, underwent TCR beta VDJ and CDR3 profiling. TCRdb analysed the reads with MiXCR anew, one entry per CDR3 protein. The sample holds 250,000 to 350,000 distinct CDR3 sequences; approximately 55% are singletons and the top ten take approximately 8.2%. Sequenced sample: sorted CD4+, CD8+, or CD8+CD57+ T cells (not recorded which) from PBMCs. The TCR comes from a human donor with severe aplastic anemia or a healthy control (not recorded which).

This CDR3 reads CASSLSTGIEKLFF. In DNA, the CDR3 is TGTGCCAGCAGTTTATCCACAGGTATTGAGAAACTGTTTTTT. This chain links TRBV28 with TRBJ1-4; D possibly corresponds to TRBD1 (5 bases). Germline assignment: CDR1 MDHEN and CDR2 SYDVKM. The V end was cut by 1 base, the J end by 11 bases, with 14 bases between. This CDR3 has 14 residues.